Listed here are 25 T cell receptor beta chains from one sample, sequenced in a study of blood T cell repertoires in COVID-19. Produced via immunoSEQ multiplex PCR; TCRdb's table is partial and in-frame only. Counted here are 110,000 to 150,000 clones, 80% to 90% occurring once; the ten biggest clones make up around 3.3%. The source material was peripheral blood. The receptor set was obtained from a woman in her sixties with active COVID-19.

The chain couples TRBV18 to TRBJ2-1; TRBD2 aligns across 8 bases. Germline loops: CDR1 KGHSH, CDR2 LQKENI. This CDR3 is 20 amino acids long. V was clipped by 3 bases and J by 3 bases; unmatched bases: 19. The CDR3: CASSPNRVASGGSGYNEQFF. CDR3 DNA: TGTGCCAGCTCACCGAACAGGGTTGCGAGCGGGGGATCAGGCTACAATGAGCAGTTCTTC. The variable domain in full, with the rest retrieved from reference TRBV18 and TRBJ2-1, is NAGVMQNPRHLVRRRGQEARLRCSPMKGHSHVYWYRQLPEEGLKFMVYLQKENIIDESGMPKERFSAEFPKEGPSILRIQQVVRGDSAAYFCASSPNRVASGGSGYNEQFFGPGTRLTVL.

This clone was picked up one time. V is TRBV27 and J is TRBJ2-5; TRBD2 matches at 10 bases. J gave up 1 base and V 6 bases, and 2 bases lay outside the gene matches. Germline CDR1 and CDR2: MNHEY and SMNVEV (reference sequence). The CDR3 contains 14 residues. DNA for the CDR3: TGTGCCAGCAGACGGACTAGCGGCCAAGAGACCCAGTACTTC. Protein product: CASRRTSGQETQYF.

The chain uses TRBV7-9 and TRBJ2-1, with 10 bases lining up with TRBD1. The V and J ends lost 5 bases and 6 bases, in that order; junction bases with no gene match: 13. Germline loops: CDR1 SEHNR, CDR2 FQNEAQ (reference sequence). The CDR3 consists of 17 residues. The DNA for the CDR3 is TGTGCCAGCAGCCCAGGGGTCGGGACAGGGGTCCTCAATGAGCAGTTCTTC. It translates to CASSPGVGTGVLNEQFF.

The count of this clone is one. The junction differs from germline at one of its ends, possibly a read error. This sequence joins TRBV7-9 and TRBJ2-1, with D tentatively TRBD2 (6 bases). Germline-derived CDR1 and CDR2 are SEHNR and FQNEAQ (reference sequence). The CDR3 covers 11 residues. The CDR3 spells CASNLWDSQFF. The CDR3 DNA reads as TGTGCCAGCAACTTATGGGACTCACAGTTCTTC.

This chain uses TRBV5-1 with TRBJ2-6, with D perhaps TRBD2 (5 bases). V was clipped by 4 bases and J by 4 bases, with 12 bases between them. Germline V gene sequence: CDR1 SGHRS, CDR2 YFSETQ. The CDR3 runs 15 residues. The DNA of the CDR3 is TGCGCCAGCAGCCCCCTGGACTGGGGGGCCAACGTCCTGACTTTC. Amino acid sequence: CASSPLDWGANVLTF.

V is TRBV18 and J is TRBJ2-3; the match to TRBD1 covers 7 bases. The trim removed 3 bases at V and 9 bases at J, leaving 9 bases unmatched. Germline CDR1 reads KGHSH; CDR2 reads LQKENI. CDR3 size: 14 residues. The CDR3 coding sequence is TGTGCCAGCTCACCTCGCCTCACAGGGGAGACGCAGTATTTT. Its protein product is CASSPRLTGETQYF. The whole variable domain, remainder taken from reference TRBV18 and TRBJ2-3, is NAGVMQNPRHLVRRRGQEARLRCSPMKGHSHVYWYRQLPEEGLKFMVYLQKENIIDESGMPKERFSAEFPKEGPSILRIQQVVRGDSAAYFCASSPRLTGETQYFGPGTRLTVL.

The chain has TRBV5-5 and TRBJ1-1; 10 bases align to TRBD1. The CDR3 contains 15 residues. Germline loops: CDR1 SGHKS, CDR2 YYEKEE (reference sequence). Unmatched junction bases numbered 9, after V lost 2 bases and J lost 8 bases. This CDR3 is CASSLGQGGISEAFF. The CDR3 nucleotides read TGTGCCAGCAGCTTAGGACAGGGGGGGATTTCGGAAGCTTTCTTT.

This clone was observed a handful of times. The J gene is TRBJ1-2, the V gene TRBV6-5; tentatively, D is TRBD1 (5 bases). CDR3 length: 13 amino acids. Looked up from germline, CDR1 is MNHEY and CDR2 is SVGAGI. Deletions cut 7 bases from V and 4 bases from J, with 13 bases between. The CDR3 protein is CASTPQAGYGYTF. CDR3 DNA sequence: TGTGCCAGCACCCCACAGGCTGGCTATGGCTACACCTTC.

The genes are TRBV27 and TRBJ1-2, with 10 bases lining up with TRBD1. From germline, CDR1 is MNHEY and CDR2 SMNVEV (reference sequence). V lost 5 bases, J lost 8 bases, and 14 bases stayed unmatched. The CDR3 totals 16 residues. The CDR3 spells CASSPSGGTGARGYTF. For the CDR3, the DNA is TGTGCCAGCAGTCCATCGGGTGGGACAGGGGCTCGGGGCTACACCTTC.

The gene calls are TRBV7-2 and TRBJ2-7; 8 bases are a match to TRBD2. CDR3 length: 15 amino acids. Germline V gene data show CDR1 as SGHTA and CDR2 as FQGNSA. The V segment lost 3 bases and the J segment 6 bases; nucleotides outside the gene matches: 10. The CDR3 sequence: CASSLGGWREAEQYF. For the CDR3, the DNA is TGTGCCAGCAGCTTGGGGGGGTGGCGGGAGGCCGAGCAGTACTTC.

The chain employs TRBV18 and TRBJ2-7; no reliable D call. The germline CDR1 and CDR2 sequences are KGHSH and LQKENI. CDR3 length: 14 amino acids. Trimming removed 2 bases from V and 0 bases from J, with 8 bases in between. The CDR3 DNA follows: TGTGCCAGCTCACCAAACGCAGTCTCCTACGAGCAGTACTTC. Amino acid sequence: CASSPNAVSYEQYF. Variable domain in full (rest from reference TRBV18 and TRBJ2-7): NAGVMQNPRHLVRRRGQEARLRCSPMKGHSHVYWYRQLPEEGLKFMVYLQKENIIDESGMPKERFSAEFPKEGPSILRIQQVVRGDSAAYFCASSPNAVSYEQYFGPGTRLTVT.

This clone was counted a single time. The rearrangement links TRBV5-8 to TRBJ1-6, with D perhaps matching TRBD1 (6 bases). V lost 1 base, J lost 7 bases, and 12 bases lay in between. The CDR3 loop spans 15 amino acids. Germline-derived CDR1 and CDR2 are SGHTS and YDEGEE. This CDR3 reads CASSLLGQGNSPLHF. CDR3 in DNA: TGTGCCAGCAGCTTGCTCGGTCAGGGGAATTCACCCCTCCACTTT. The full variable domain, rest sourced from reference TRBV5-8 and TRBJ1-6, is EAGVTQSPTHLIKTRGQQATLRCSPISGHTSVYWYQQALGLGLQFLLWYDEGEERNRGNFPPRFSGRQFPNYSSELNVNALELEDSALYLCASSLLGQGNSPLHFGNGTRLTVT.

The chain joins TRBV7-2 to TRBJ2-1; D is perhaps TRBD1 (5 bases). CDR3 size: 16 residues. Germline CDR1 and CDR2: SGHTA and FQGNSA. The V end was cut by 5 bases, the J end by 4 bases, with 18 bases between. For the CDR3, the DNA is TGTGCCAGCAGCCCGATCTTACCCAGGGTATACAATGAGCAGTTCTTC. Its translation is CASSPILPRVYNEQFF. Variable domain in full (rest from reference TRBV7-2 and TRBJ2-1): GAGVSQSPSNKVTEKGKDVELRCDPISGHTALYWYRQSLGQGLEFLIYFQGNSAPDKSGLPSDRFSAERTGGSVSTLTIQRTQQEDSAVYLCASSPILPRVYNEQFFGPGTRLTVL.

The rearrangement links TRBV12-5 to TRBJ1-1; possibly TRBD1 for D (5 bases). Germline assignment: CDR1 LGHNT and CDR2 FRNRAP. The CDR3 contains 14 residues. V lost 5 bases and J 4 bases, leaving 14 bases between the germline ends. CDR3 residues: CASGGGDRATEAFF. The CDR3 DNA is TGTGCTAGTGGTGGGGGGGATCGGGCCACTGAAGCTTTCTTT.

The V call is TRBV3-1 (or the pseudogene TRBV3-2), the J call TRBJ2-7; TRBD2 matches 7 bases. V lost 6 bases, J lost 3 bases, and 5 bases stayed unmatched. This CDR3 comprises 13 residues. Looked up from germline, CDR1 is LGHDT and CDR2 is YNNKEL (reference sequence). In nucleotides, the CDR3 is TGTGCCAGCAGTCGGGACTACTACTACGAGCAGTACTTC. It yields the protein CASSRDYYYEQYF.

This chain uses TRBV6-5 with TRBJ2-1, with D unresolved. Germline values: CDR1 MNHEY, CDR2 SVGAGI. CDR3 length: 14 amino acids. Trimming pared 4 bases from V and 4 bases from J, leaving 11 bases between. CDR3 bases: TGTGCCAGCAGTTTAGTGGCAGGTTACAATGAGCAGTTCTTC. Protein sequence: CASSLVAGYNEQFF.

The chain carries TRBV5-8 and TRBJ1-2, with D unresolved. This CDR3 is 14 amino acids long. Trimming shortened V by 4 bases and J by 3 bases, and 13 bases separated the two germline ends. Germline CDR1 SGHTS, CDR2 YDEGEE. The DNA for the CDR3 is TGTGCCAGCAGCATTCCGCGGCTAGACTATGGCTACACCTTC. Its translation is CASSIPRLDYGYTF.

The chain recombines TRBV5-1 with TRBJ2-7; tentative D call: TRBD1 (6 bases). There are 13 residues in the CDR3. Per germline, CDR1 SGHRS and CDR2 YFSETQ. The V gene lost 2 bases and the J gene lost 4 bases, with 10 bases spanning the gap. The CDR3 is CASSFQGSYEQYF. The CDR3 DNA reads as TGCGCCAGCAGCTTCCAGGGGTCGTACGAGCAGTACTTC.

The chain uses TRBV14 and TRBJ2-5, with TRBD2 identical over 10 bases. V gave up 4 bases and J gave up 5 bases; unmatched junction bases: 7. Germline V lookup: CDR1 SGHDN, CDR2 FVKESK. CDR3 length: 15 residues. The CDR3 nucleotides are TGTGCCAGCAGCCGATATCTAGCGGGAGTTGAGACCCAGTACTTC. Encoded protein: CASSRYLAGVETQYF.

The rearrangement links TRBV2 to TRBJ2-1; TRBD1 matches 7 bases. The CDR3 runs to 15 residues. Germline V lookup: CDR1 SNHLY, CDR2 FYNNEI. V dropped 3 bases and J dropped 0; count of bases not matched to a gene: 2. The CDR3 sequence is CASSEGQSSYNEQFF. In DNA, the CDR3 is TGTGCCAGCAGTGAGGGACAGAGCTCCTACAATGAGCAGTTCTTC.

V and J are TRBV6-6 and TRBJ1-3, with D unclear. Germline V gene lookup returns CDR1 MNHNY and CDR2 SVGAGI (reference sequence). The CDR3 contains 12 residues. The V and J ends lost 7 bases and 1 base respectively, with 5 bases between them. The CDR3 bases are TGTGCCAGCACCCCTTCTGGAAACACCATATATTTT. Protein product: CASTPSGNTIYF.

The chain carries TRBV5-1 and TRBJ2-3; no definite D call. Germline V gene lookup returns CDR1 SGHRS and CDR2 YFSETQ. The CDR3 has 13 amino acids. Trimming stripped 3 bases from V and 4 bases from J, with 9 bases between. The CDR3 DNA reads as TGCGCCAGCAGCTACCTTGAGCCAGATACGCAGTATTTT. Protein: CASSYLEPDTQYF.

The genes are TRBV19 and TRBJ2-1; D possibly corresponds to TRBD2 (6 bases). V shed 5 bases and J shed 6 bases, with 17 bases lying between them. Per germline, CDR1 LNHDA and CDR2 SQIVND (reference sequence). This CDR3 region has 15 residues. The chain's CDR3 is CASSSRRDLSNEQFF. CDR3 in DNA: TGTGCCAGTAGTTCCCGCCGGGACTTGTCCAATGAGCAGTTCTTC. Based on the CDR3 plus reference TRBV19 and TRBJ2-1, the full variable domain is DGGITQSPKYLFRKEGQNVTLSCEQNLNHDAMYWYRQDPGQGLRLIYYSQIVNDFQKGDIAEGYSVSREKKESFPLTVTSAQKNPTAFYLCASSSRRDLSNEQFFGPGTRLTVL.

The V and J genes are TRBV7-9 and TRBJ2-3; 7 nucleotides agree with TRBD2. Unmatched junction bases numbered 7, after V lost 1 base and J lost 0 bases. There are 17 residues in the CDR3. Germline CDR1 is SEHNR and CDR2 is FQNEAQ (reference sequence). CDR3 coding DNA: TGTGCCAGCAGCTTAGTAGGACTAGTCGGGAGCACAGATACGCAGTATTTT. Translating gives CASSLVGLVGSTDTQYF.

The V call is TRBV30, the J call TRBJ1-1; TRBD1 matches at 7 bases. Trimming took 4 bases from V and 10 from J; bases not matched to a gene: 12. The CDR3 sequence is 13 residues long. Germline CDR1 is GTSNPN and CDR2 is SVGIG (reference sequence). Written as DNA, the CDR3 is TGTGCCTGGATGCGAGACAGGGCGCGAGTAGCTTTCTTT. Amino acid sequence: CAWMRDRARVAFF.